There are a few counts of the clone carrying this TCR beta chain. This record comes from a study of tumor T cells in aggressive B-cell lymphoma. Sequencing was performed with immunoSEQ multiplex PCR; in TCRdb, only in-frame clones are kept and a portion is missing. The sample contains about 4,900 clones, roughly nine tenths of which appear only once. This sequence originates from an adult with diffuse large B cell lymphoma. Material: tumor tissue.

Written as DNA, the CDR3 is TGTGCCAGCAGCCCCGGGCCCCAGGGGAGAGCTTTCTTT. The encoded protein is CASSPGPQGRAFF. This sequence joins TRBV7-6 and TRBJ1-1; D is possibly TRBD1 (6 bases). The CDR3 runs 13 residues. The germline V gene encodes CDR1 SGHVS and CDR2 FNYEAQ. V was cut by 5 bases and J by 10 bases, with 17 bases left in between. The full variable domain, with the rest looked up from reference TRBV7-6 and TRBJ1-1, is GAGVSQSPRYKVTKRGQDVALRCDPISGHVSLYWYRQALGQGPEFLTYFNYEAQQDKSGLPNDRFSAERPEGSISTLTIQRTEQRDSAMYRCASSPGPQGRAFFGQGTRLTVV.